A selection of T cell receptor beta chains follows, all from one sample in a study of cytomegalovirus exposure and HLA in healthy donors. Assay used: immunoSEQ multiplex PCR; TCRdb lists only in-frame clones, some missing. The data contain around 65,000 clones, around 80% of them singletons. Sequenced material: PBMCs. The receptors stem from a girl aged 10 to 17 in good health and CMV-seropositive. CDR3s include the opening cysteine and the closing phenylalanine or tryptophan. Some rows mark clone size as missing; the rest say once, few, many or name a class of expanded clone.

v_gene,abundance,CDR3aa
TRBV7-9,once,CASSLGLAGEAYTQYF
TRBV6-1,-,CASAPLAGTSETQYF
TRBV2,-,CASSPTSGNTGELFF
TRBV25-1,-,CASSGWGQTYYEQYF
TRBV29-1,-,CSVLNDAAGGLGYTF
TRBV28,-,CASSLWGRGEQYF
TRBV4-1,few,CASSQGLAGAPRGYF
TRBV19,few,CASNLQGSNQPQHF
TRBV30,-,CAWSMGTGTFGELFF
TRBV6-5,-,CASSLGRDLSGYTF
TRBV7-8,-,CASSLSTGYGYTF
TRBV15,-,CATSRVNQPQHF
TRBV27,-,CASKWGGGDTQYF
TRBV4-1,once,CASSQVAGQSYNEQFF
TRBV6-5,-,CASSYSATGNTEAFF
TRBV4-1,-,CASSQTVTGTGGRTDTQYF
TRBV7-9,-,CASSKDRDTYEQYF
TRBV11-2,-,CASSLDIDRRWGELFF